Presented here are 3 T cell receptor beta chains from one specimen sequenced in a study of human T cells and chemical hapten exposure. The time point is: pre-sensitization, week 0. Treatment specified: therapeutic diphenylcyclopropenone sensitization with weekly scalp DPC. From whole blood left unfractionated, total RNA was extracted. A single record per CDR3 protein comes from TCRdb applying MiXCR to the RACE reads. The sample includes 34,000 or so distinct CDR3 sequences, 10% seen only once; the top ten take less than 35%. The sample consisted of whole blood, taken in connection with sensitization to the hapten diphenylcyclopropenone (DPC). Every receptor here comes from a man aged 50 to 59 with alopecia areata. Some clones in this sample may be carry-over from other donors' samples.

This clonotype was seen repeatedly, ten times or more. V gene TRBV6-2 or TRBV6-3 combines with J gene TRBJ1-1, with D perhaps TRBD1 (5 bases). V was shortened by 4 bases and J by 2 bases, with 14 bases between the two germline ends. Germline CDR1 MNHEY, CDR2 SVGEGT. CDR3 length: 15 residues. The CDR3 spells CASSSGGVGNTEAFF. DNA for the CDR3: TGTGCCAGCAGTTCCGGGGGGGTCGGTAACACTGAAGCTTTCTTT.

This clonotype was observed a few times. This chain links TRBV30 with TRBJ1-5; no firm D call. Germline CDR1 and CDR2: GTSNPN and SVGIG (reference sequence). CDR3 length: 14 residues. Trimming stripped 0 bases from V and 0 bases from J, with 6 bases between. CDR3 protein: CAWSVQNSNQPQHF. DNA of the CDR3: TGTGCCTGGAGTGTACAGAATAGCAATCAGCCCCAGCATTTT.

This clonotype was observed at least ten times. The chain employs TRBV20-1 and TRBJ2-2; TRBD2 matches at 10 bases. The junction had 4 bases not matched to a gene; V was cut back by 3 bases and J by 6 bases. Germline V gene sequence: CDR1 DFQATT, CDR2 SNEGSKA (reference sequence). The CDR3 consists of 14 residues. CDR3 DNA: TGCAGTGCTAGGTCCCTAGCGGGGGCCGGGGAGCTGTTTTTT. It yields the protein CSARSLAGAGELFF.